The 12 T cell receptor beta chains below come from one sample, sequenced in a study of blood T cells in healthy people across ages. A sample-barcoded 5' primer and a J-beta primer mix were used in a second PCR of roughly 6 to 12 cycles. TCRdb reanalysed the 5' RACE reads using MiXCR and keeps one entry per CDR3 protein. The sample records around 1.5 million distinct CDR3 sequences, roughly 64% being singletons. Sequenced input: blood. The receptors were gathered from a man aged 18-30 years in good health.

This clonotype appeared a few times. V and J are TRBV4-3 and TRBJ2-1; D is uncertain. Germline lookup yields CDR1 LGHNA and CDR2 YSLEER. The V gene lost 0 bases and the J gene lost 7 bases, with 13 bases spanning the gap. This CDR3 is built from 15 residues. The CDR3, as DNA: TGCGCCAGCAGCCAAGATCTATATAGCCCGAATGAGCAGTTCTTC. As protein: CASSQDLYSPNEQFF.

The CDR3 is CASSLGTRNYGYTF. The DNA of the CDR3 is TGCGCCAGCAGCTTGGGAACCAGGAACTATGGCTACACCTTC. The V and J genes are TRBV5-1 and TRBJ1-2; D uncertain. This CDR3 comprises 14 residues. CDR1 is SGHRS and CDR2 is YFSETQ in the germline V gene. V was cut by 0 bases and J by 2 bases, with 8 bases left in between.

As regards this clonotype: A junction end diverges from the germline sequence, so it may reflect a read error. This sequence joins TRBV20-1 and TRBJ2-4; D unclear. The DNA matches TRBJ2-7 better at its end, which makes the J call doubtful. The CDR3 covers 12 residues. The germline V gene has CDR1 DFQATT and CDR2 SNEGSKA (reference sequence). The CDR3 loop reads CRAREHDVEQYF. The DNA of the CDR3 is TGCAGGGCTAGAGAGCACGACGTCGAGCAGTACTTC.

DNA for the CDR3: TGTGCCAGCAGCTTAGATCTGGGACCGGGACAGGCTAGCTACGAGCAGTACTTC. Amino acid sequence: CASSLDLGPGQASYEQYF. This chain links TRBV11-2 with TRBJ2-7, with 8 bases aligning to TRBD1. This CDR3 is built from 18 residues. Germline V gene data show CDR1 as SGHAT and CDR2 as FQNNGV. Unmatched junction bases numbered 13, after V lost 0 bases and J lost 3 bases.

V is TRBV15 and J is TRBJ2-4, with D hard to call. Matching the DNA end better, TRBJ2-7 makes the J call doubtful. This CDR3 is 13 amino acids long. CDR1 and CDR2 from the germline V gene are LNHNV and YYDKDF (reference sequence). In DNA, the CDR3 is TGTGCCACCAGCAGAGACACTTTACACGAGCAGTACTTC. Translated, it gives CATSRDTLHEQYF.

This clonotype came up a few times. V gene TRBV28 combines with J gene TRBJ1-1, with no clear D. Trimming pared 3 bases from V and 1 base from J, leaving 9 bases between. Germline V lookup: CDR1 MDHEN, CDR2 SYDVKM. This CDR3 region has 14 residues. The CDR3 here is CASSLVPRNTEAFF. The CDR3 DNA reads TGTGCCAGCAGTTTGGTTCCCAGGAACACTGAAGCTTTCTTT.

The chain has TRBV4-1 and TRBJ1-4; D not resolved. The germline gives CDR1 MGHRA, CDR2 YSYEKL. Trimming took off 0 bases at V and 3 bases at J, with 11 bases between the two ends. The CDR3 extends over 16 amino acids. CDR3 sequence (DNA): TGCGCCAGCAGCCAAGAACCGAGTCAGGCTAATGAAAAACTGTTTTTT. The encoded protein is CASSQEPSQANEKLFF.

The chain combines TRBV6-6 with TRBJ1-5; D not certain. CDR1 MNHNY and CDR2 SVGAGI come from the germline V gene (reference sequence). V was clipped by 3 bases and J by 7 bases, with 10 bases between them. The CDR3 length is 13 residues. In DNA form, the CDR3 reads TGTGCCAGCAGTTATGGGGTAGAGCAGCCCCAGCATTTT. Translation gives CASSYGVEQPQHF.

Comment on this clonotype: No conserved phenylalanine or tryptophan is present at the end of the CDR3, so a read error is the likely explanation. The chain joins TRBV20-1 to TRBJ2-7; D may be TRBD2 (5 bases). Trimming shortened V by 1 base and J by 1 base, and 11 bases separated the two germline ends. The CDR3 extends over 14 amino acids. Germline-derived CDR1 and CDR2 are DFQATT and SNEGSKA (reference sequence). The CDR3 bases are TGCAGTGCTAGAGTGAACGGGGTTTCCTACGAGCAGTACCTC. This encodes CSARVNGVSYEQYL.

The chain uses TRBV20-1 and TRBJ2-1; D is possibly TRBD1 (5 bases). CDR1 is DFQATT and CDR2 is SNEGSKA in the germline V gene (reference sequence). The ends were cut back, 3 bases at V and 4 bases at J, with 10 bases in the middle. This CDR3 is 13 amino acids long. The CDR3 DNA is TGCAGTGCTAGCCAGGGCCTTTACAATGAGCAGTTCTTC. It specifies CSASQGLYNEQFF.

This clonotype occurred once. The J gene is TRBJ1-5, the V gene TRBV20-1; D not certain. CDR1 and CDR2 from the germline V gene are DFQATT and SNEGSKA (reference sequence). There are 16 residues in the CDR3. The V end lost 0 bases, the J end lost 0 bases, and 12 bases lay between the germline ends. The CDR3 protein is CSARDPGEYSNQPQHF. Here the CDR3 DNA reads TGCAGTGCTAGAGATCCTGGGGAATATAGCAATCAGCCCCAGCATTTT.

This clonotype was seen a few times. The CDR3 spells CSVEVRVQGRYEQYF. CDR3 sequence (DNA): TGCAGCGTTGAAGTGAGGGTCCAGGGGAGATACGAGCAGTACTTC. The chain has TRBV29-1 and TRBJ2-7, with D possibly matching TRBD1 (6 bases). The V end lost 1 base, the J end lost 4 bases, and 17 bases lay between the germline ends. Germline V lookup: CDR1 SQVTM, CDR2 ANQGSEA. The CDR3 is 15 amino acids.